This T cell receptor beta chain was sequenced for a study of CD8 T cells in Susac syndrome (dated by TCRdb to 2018 to 2020). In terms of the full investigation: The study used repertoire sequencing to test whether antigen drove CD8+ T cell activation and differentiation in Susac syndrome. Clonality of the CD8+ T cell repertoire was compared between about a dozen healthy donors, approximately 14 Susac syndrome patients and approximately 16 multiple sclerosis patients. Here is what the overall study found, with its caveats: The TCR sequencing and HLA analysis was acknowledged to have included a relatively small number of individuals.

Peripheral blood CD8+ and CD4+ T cells from healthy donors, Susac syndrome patients and multiple sclerosis patients were profiled by high-throughput TCR beta sequencing. Multiple sclerosis controls were treatment-naive patients with stable or active relapsing-remitting disease fulfilling revised McDonald criteria. Bulk CD8+ and CD4+ T cells were purified by magnetic negative isolation, while CD8+ TEMRA cells were enriched using FACS. Blood was collected in EDTA tubes and processed within 24 hours, with PBMCs isolated through density gradient centrifugation. PBMCs intended for TCR sequencing were cryopreserved in liquid nitrogen and thawed later in a water bath at 37 degrees C. The sorted or isolated CD4+, CD8+ and CD8+ TEMRA cells had a purity of 90% or higher. Regarding this clonotype: Its antigen remains undetermined. The record has no base qualities; no much larger clone is one base away.

RNA was extracted using the RNeasy kit, and about 0.45 to 1 ug of the RNA was reverse transcribed with random hexamers. TCR beta CDR3 regions were amplified with the immunoSEQ multiplex PCR assay covering 54 Vbeta and 13 Jbeta segments. To correct PCR amplification bias, a synthetic template baseline was used for both primer optimization and computational correction. As for the authors' bioinformatics: Only productive sequences were kept, with reads annotated to V, D and J genes according to IMGT and analyzed in immunoSEQ Analyzer. Clonality was calculated as one minus the Shannon entropy normalized by log2 of the number of productive unique sequences. For each patient and control, public and private clones were evaluated among the 100 most prevalent clones. A clone was defined as Susac-specific if it was absent from the healthy and MS cohorts, from over a thousand published viral clones and from other ImmuneACCESS disease sequences. TCRdb reworked the public reads: Q25 trimming with fastp, MiXCR clone assembly, productive beta chains retained. Here each entry gathers all rows of one CDR3 protein and keeps the most common genes and DNA. The V and J calls were not made by the authors but by TCRdb's processing. This sample gives about 76,000 distinct CDR3 sequences in total; roughly nine tenths of them show up just once. The ten most abundant clones make up roughly 0.49% of the sample.

The sequenced sample consisted of CD8+ T cells from PBMCs. The sequence derives from a human donor with multiple sclerosis.

CDR3 loop: CASSPRSGSSNEKLFF. In nucleotides, the sequence is TGTGCCAGTAGCCCCCGCTCCGGCTCCTCTAATGAAAAACTGTTTTTT. The rearrangement combines TRBV19 with TRBJ1-4; the D gene assignment is ambiguous. The CDR3 contains 16 residues, cysteine and phenylalanine counted. Solely the CDR3 DNA is kept, with 48 bases framed from the first base. Trimming removed 6 bases from V and 3 bases from J, leaving 17 bases between the germline ends. Sequences LNHDA (CDR1) and SQIVND (CDR2) are obtained from the germline V gene (reference sequence).